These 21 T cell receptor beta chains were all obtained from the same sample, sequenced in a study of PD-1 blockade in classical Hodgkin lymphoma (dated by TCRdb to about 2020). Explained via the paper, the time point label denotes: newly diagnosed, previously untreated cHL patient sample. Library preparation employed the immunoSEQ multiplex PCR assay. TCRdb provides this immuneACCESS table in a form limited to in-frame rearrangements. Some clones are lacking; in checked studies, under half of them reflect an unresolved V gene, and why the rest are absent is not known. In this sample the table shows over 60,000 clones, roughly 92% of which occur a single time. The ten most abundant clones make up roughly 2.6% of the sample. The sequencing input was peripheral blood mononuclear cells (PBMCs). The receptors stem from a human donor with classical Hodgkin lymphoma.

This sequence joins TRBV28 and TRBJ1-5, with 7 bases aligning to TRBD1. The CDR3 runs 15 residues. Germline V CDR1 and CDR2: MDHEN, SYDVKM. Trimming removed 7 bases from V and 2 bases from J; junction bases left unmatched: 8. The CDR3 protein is CASILTGTGNQPQHF. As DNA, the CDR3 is TGTGCCAGCATCCTGACAGGGACGGGCAATCAGCCCCAGCATTTT.

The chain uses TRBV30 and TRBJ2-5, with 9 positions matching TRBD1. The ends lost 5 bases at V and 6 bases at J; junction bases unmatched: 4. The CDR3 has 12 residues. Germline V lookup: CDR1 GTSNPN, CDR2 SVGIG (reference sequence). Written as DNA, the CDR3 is TGTGCCTGGGGGACAGGGTACCAGACCCAGTACTTC. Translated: CAWGTGYQTQYF.

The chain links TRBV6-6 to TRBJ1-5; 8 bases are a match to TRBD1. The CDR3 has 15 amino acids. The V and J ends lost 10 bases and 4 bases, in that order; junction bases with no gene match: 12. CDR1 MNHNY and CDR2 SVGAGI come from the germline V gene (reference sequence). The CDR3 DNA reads TGTGCCACCGGCGAGGGGGACAGGATGAATCAGCCCCAGCATTTT. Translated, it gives CATGEGDRMNQPQHF.

The chain's CDR3 is CASSLSGGRTYEQYF. Written as DNA, the CDR3 is TGTGCCAGCAGCTTATCGGGGGGCAGAACCTACGAGCAGTACTTC. The rearrangement joins TRBV11-2 to TRBJ2-7, with a possible D match to TRBD2 (7 bases). Germline V gene lookup returns CDR1 SGHAT and CDR2 FQNNGV. The V end was cut by 2 bases, the J end by 2 bases, with 13 bases between. The CDR3 is 15 residues long.

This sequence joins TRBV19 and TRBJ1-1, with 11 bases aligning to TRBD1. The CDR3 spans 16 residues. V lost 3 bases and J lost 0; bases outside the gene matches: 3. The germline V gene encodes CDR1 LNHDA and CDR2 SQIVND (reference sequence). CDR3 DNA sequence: TGTGCCAGTAGTATCCGGGACAGGGGGGTGAACACTGAAGCTTTCTTT. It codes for CASSIRDRGVNTEAFF.

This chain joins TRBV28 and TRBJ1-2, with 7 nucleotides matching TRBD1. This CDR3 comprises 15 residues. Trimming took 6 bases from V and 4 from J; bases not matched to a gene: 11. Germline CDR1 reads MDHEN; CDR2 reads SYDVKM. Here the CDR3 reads CASSTTGAGTYGYTF. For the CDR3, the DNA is TGTGCCAGCAGCACCACAGGGGCCGGAACCTATGGCTACACCTTC.

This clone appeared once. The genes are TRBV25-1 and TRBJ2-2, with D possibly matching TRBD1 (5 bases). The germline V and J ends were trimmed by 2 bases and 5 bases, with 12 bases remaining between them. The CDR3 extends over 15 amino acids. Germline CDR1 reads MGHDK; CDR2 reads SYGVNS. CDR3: CASSEPSRDTGELFF. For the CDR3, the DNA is TGTGCCAGCAGTGAACCCTCCAGGGATACCGGGGAGCTGTTTTTT.

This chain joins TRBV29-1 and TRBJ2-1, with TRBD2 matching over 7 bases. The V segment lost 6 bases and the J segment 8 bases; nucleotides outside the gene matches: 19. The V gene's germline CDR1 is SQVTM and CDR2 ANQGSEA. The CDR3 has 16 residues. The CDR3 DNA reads TGCAGCGTGAGGGGCTTAGCGGGCGGGAGCTCTGATGAGCAGTTCTTC. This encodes CSVRGLAGGSSDEQFF.

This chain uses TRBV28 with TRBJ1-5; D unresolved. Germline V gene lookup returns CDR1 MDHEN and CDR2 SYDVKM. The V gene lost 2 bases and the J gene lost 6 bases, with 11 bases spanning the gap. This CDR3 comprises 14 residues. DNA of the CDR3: TGTGCCAGCAGTTTACCGAGGTCGGGTCAGCCCCAGCATTTT. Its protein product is CASSLPRSGQPQHF.

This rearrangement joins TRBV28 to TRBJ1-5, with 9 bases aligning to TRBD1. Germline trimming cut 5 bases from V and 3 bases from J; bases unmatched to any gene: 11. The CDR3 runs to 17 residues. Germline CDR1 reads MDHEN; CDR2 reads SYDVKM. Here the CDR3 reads CASSPLNGQGYNQPQHF. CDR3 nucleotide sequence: TGTGCCAGCAGTCCCCTAAATGGACAGGGGTACAATCAGCCCCAGCATTTT.

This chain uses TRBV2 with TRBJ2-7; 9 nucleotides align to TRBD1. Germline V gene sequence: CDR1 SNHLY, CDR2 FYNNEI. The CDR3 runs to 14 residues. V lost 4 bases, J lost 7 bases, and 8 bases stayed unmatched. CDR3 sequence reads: CASSGTGEAWEQYF. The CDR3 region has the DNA TGTGCCAGCAGTGGGACAGGGGAGGCGTGGGAGCAGTACTTC. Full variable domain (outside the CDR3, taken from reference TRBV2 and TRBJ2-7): EPEVTQTPSHQVTQMGQEVILRCVPISNHLYFYWYRQILGQKVEFLVSFYNNEISEKSEIFDDQFSVERPDGSNFTLKIRSTKLEDSAMYFCASSGTGEAWEQYFGPGTRLTVT.

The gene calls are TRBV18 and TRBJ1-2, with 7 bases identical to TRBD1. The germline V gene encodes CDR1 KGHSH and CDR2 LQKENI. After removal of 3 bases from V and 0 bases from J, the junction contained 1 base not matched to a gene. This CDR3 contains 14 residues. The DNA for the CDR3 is TGTGCCAGCTCACCGACAGGGACTAACTATGGCTACACCTTC. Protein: CASSPTGTNYGYTF. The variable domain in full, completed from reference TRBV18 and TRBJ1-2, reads NAGVMQNPRHLVRRRGQEARLRCSPMKGHSHVYWYRQLPEEGLKFMVYLQKENIIDESGMPKERFSAEFPKEGPSILRIQQVVRGDSAAYFCASSPTGTNYGYTFGSGTRLTVV.

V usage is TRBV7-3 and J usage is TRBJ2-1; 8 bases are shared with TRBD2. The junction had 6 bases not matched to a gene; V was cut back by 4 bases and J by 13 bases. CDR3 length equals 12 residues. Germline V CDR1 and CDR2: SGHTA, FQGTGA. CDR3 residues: CASSSTGLAQFF. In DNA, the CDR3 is TGTGCCAGCAGCTCGACCGGACTAGCCCAGTTCTTC. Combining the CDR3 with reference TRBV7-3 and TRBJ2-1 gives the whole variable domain GAGVSQTPSNKVTEKGKYVELRCDPISGHTALYWYRQSLGQGPEFLIYFQGTGAADDSGLPNDRFFAVRPEGSVSTLKIQRTERGDSAVYLCASSSTGLAQFFGPGTRLTVL.

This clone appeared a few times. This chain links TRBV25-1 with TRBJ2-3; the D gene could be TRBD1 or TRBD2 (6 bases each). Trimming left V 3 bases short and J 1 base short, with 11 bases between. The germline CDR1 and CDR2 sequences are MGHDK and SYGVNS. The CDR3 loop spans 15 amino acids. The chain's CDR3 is CASSDRGRGTDTQYF. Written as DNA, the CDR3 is TGTGCCAGCAGTGATCGGGGGCGGGGCACAGATACGCAGTATTTT.

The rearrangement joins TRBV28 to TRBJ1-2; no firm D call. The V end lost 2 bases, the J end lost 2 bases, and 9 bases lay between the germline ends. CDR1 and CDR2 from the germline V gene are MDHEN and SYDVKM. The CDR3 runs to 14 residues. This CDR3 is CASSLTHGNYGYTF. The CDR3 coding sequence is TGTGCCAGCAGTTTAACCCACGGAAACTATGGCTACACCTTC.

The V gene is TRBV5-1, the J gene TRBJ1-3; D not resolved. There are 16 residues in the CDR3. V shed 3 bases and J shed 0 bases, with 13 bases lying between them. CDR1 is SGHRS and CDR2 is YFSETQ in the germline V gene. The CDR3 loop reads CASSSGSSVSGNTIYF. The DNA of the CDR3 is TGCGCCAGCAGCTCGGGCTCATCGGTCTCTGGAAACACCATATATTTT.

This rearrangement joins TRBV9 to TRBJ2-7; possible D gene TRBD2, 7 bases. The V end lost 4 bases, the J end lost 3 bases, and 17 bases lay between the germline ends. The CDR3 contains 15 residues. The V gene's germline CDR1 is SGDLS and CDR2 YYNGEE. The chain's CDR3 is CASSSRGTNHYEQYF. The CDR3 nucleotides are TGTGCCAGCAGCTCTAGGGGGACTAATCACTACGAGCAGTACTTC.

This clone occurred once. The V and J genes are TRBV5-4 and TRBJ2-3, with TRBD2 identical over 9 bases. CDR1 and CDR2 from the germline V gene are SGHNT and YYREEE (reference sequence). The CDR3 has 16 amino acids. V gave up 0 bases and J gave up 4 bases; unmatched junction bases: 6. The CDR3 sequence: CASSLAVGGGADTQYF. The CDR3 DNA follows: TGTGCCAGCAGCTTGGCGGTAGGCGGGGGGGCAGATACGCAGTATTTT.

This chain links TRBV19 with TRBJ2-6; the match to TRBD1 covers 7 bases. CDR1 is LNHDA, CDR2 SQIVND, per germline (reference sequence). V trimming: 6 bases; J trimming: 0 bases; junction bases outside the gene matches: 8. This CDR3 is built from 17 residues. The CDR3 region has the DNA TGTGCCAGTAGGGACAGGACAGGCTACTCTGGGGCCAACGTCCTGACTTTC. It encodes CASRDRTGYSGANVLTF.

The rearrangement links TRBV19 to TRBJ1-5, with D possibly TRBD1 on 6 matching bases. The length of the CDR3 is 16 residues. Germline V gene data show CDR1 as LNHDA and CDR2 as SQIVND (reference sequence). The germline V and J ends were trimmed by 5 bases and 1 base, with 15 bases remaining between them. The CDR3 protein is CASSQLTGRSNQPQHF. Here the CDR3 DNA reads TGTGCCAGTAGTCAGCTAACAGGGAGGAGCAATCAGCCCCAGCATTTT.

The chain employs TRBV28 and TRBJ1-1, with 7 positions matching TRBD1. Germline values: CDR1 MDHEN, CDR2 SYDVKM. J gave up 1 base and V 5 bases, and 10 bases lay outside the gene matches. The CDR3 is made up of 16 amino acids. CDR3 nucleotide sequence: TGTGCCAGCAGTATCCTATACAGGGGTTCGAACACTGAAGCTTTCTTT. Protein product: CASSILYRGSNTEAFF.